Listed below are T cell receptor beta chains from one sample, sequenced in a study of blood T cell repertoires in COVID-19. TCRdb's table, derived via immunoSEQ multiplex PCR, lists solely in-frame clones and lacks some. The sample records about 56,000 clones, less than 90% being singletons. The specimen was peripheral blood. These receptors were obtained from a man between 60 and 75 years old with COVID-19, enrolled during active disease. Both conserved end residues are part of each CDR3. Fields, in order: V gene, CDR3 protein.

v_gene: TRBV28
CDR3aa: CASSALEGASGYGYTF

v_gene: TRBV18
CDR3aa: CASSPTHYEQYF

v_gene: TRBV7-6
CDR3aa: CASSKRASGGRDTQYF

v_gene: TRBV6-5
CDR3aa: CASSRTAFSGNTIYF

v_gene: TRBV11-2
CDR3aa: CASSLWGTGFSPLHF

v_gene: TRBV19
CDR3aa: CASSIGQGGDTQYF

v_gene: TRBV13
CDR3aa: CASSLKNPWGGDTGELFF

v_gene: TRBV11-2
CDR3aa: CASSLTDSQPQHF

v_gene: TRBV21-1
CDR3aa: CASSKARGAEAFF

v_gene: TRBV3-1/TRBV3-2
CDR3aa: CASSQEGRDRSLYGYTF

v_gene: TRBV5-5
CDR3aa: CASSRTGSLGTDTQYF

v_gene: TRBV5-1
CDR3aa: CASSLPTGRTAGGTQYF

v_gene: TRBV9
CDR3aa: CASSETGGGSTGELFF

v_gene: TRBV10-1
CDR3aa: CASSESGRPDTQYF

v_gene: TRBV28
CDR3aa: CASVLAGGQNEQFF

v_gene: TRBV25-1
CDR3aa: CASSESRGPGAFF

v_gene: TRBV12-2
CDR3aa: CASRSTRGTGTYGYTF

v_gene: TRBV28
CDR3aa: CASSLSRQGAVAFF

v_gene: TRBV5-1
CDR3aa: CASSQGFQFGSGANVLTF

v_gene: TRBV28
CDR3aa: CASSLARASGVYEQYF

v_gene: TRBV29-1
CDR3aa: CSWGTEDYTF

v_gene: TRBV12-2
CDR3aa: CASRLEHNEQYF